These T cell receptor beta chains were read from a single sample in a study of blood T cell repertoires in COVID-19. Sequenced by immunoSEQ multiplex PCR; TCRdb stores in-frame clones only, minus some. Found here are some 180,000 clones, roughly 85% of them singletons; the top ten hold 8.2%. The sequenced sample consisted of peripheral blood. These receptors originate from a woman aged 55-70 years with acute or convalescent COVID-19. CDR3s include the opening cysteine and the closing phenylalanine or tryptophan. The order of the fields is D gene, V gene, J gene, clone size, CDR3 DNA, CDR3 protein. The D gene is left open where the match is weak. The listing skips clone size in some rows; elsewhere it reads once, few, many or a size class.

TRBD1	TRBV7-9	TRBJ1-2	many	TGTGCCAGCAGCTTAGGGCAGGGGGCGAATACCTTC	CASSLGQGANTF
TRBD1	TRBV11-2	TRBJ1-6	NA	TGTGCCAGCAGCCCGGACAGGGGGATCAATTCACCCCTCCACTTT	CASSPDRGINSPLHF
NA	TRBV6-5	TRBJ1-1	NA	TGTGCCAGCAGTTACGCGGGACGGAGGAACACTGAAGCTTTCTTT	CASSYAGRRNTEAFF
TRBD1	TRBV18	TRBJ1-6	NA	TGTGTCAGCTCACCCTCCGGACAGGGAGAATCACCCCTCCACTTT	CVSSPSGQGESPLHF
NA	TRBV18	TRBJ2-7	NA	TGTGCCAGCTCACCGTCCCGGTTGTACGAGCAGTACTTC	CASSPSRLYEQYF
TRBD1	TRBV9	TRBJ2-5	NA	TGTGCCAGCAGCCCCCACGGGACAGGAGAGACCCAGTACTTC	CASSPHGTGETQYF
NA	TRBV27	TRBJ2-2	NA	TGTGCCAGCAGTTTATTCTTCGCCGGGGAGCTGTTTTTT	CASSLFFAGELFF
NA	TRBV5-1	TRBJ1-1	NA	TGCGCCAGCAAGCAGGCGGGCCCTTTGAACACTGAAGCTTTCTTT	CASKQAGPLNTEAFF
NA	TRBV5-1	TRBJ1-1	NA	TGCGCCAGCAGCTCGCGGGGGTCGGGCACTGAAGCTTTCTTT	CASSSRGSGTEAFF
TRBD1	TRBV5-1	TRBJ1-2	NA	TGCGCCAGCAGCCCCCCGACAGGGAGTGGCTACACCTTC	CASSPPTGSGYTF
NA	TRBV28	TRBJ1-4	NA	TGTGCCAGCAGTTTAGGAGGGGTGAATGAAAAACTGTTTTTT	CASSLGGVNEKLFF
NA	TRBV6-5	TRBJ1-4	few	TGTGCCAGCAGTTACTCGGTAGGGGGAAAACTGTTTTTT	CASSYSVGGKLFF
TRBD1	TRBV12-3/TRBV12-4	TRBJ1-1	NA	TGTGCCAGCAGTTTAGGGACAGGTGAAGCTTTCTTT	CASSLGTGEAFF
TRBD2	TRBV7-6	TRBJ2-1	once	TGTGCCAGCAGCTTTGAACAGCCGGGACTAGCGGGAGGTGAGCAGTTCTTC	CASSFEQPGLAGGEQFF
NA	TRBV11-2	TRBJ2-3	NA	TGTGCCAGCAGCTTCAGACCGGGGTTGGGCACAGATACGCAGTATTTT	CASSFRPGLGTDTQYF
TRBD2	TRBV7-8	TRBJ2-7	few	TGTGCCAGCAGCTTAAGGGAGGGCTTCAGCTCCTACGAGCAGTACTTC	CASSLREGFSSYEQYF
NA	TRBV7-2	TRBJ1-6	NA	TGTGCCAGCAGCTTAAGCGATTCACCCCTCCACTTT	CASSLSDSPLHF
NA	TRBV5-1	TRBJ1-6	NA	TGCGCCAGCAGCACCACCGTGTCCAGGGCAATGGGCCATTCACCCCTCCACTTT	CASSTTVSRAMGHSPLHF
NA	TRBV5-1	TRBJ1-1	NA	TGCGCCAGCAGCCTTCGCCAGGGAATGAACACTGAAGCTTTCTTT	CASSLRQGMNTEAFF
NA	TRBV27	TRBJ1-1	NA	TGTGCCAGCAGGGAAGCGGGGCGATCGGCTTTCTTT	CASREAGRSAFF
NA	TRBV7-8	TRBJ2-7	once	TGTGCCAGCAGCTTAGTCACTTACTCCTACGAGCAGTACTTC	CASSLVTYSYEQYF
TRBD2	TRBV6-2/TRBV6-3	TRBJ2-3	few	TGTGCCAGCAGTCTCCGAAGGGCGGGAGGAGGCACAGATACGCAGTATTTT	CASSLRRAGGGTDTQYF
NA	TRBV13	TRBJ1-3	once	TGTGCCAGCAGCTTATTTGGCGGAAACACCATATATTTT	CASSLFGGNTIYF
NA	TRBV2	TRBJ2-5	NA	TGTGCCAGTGCTACAGGGCTGGAGACCCAGTACTTC	CASATGLETQYF
TRBD1	TRBV28	TRBJ1-5	NA	TGTGCCAGCAGTCCGACAGGGGAGAATCAGCCCCAGCATTTT	CASSPTGENQPQHF
TRBD1	TRBV7-9	TRBJ1-3	NA	TGTGCCAGCAGCCCGGGACAGCTCTCTGGAAACACCATATATTTT	CASSPGQLSGNTIYF
NA	TRBV14	TRBJ2-3	few	TGTGCCAGCAGCCAAGTTCGTACGCAGTATTTT	CASSQVRTQYF
NA	TRBV18	TRBJ1-1	NA	TGTGCCAGCTCACCCCGGGGAGGGGACACTGAAGCTTTCTTT	CASSPRGGDTEAFF
NA	TRBV18	TRBJ1-2	NA	TGTGCCAGCTCACCGGAGCGCCTAGCTAACTATGGCTACACCTTC	CASSPERLANYGYTF
TRBD1	TRBV6-6	TRBJ2-2	NA	TGTGCCAGCAGGGGGACAGGGGTGGCCGGGGAGCTGTTTTTT	CASRGTGVAGELFF
NA	TRBV6-5	TRBJ1-2	NA	TGTGCCAGCAGTTATCGGGGGGCGCATGGCTACACCTTC	CASSYRGAHGYTF
NA	TRBV4-1	TRBJ2-7	NA	TGCGCCAGCAGCCAAGCTCAGCAGGGCTACGAGCAGTACTTC	CASSQAQQGYEQYF
NA	TRBV27	TRBJ1-5	NA	TGTGCCAGCAGTTATTTGGGAGGGAATCAGCCCCAGCATTTT	CASSYLGGNQPQHF
NA	TRBV7-8	TRBJ1-5	NA	TGTGCCAGCAGTTCAGGTTACAATCAGCCCCAGCATTTT	CASSSGYNQPQHF
TRBD1	TRBV19	TRBJ2-3	NA	TGTGCCAGTAGTAACGCTCAGGGGGTCTTCACAGATACGCAGTATTTT	CASSNAQGVFTDTQYF
TRBD1	TRBV13	TRBJ1-2	NA	TGTGCCAGCAGCGGATCGGGACAGGGACATAATGGCTACACCTTC	CASSGSGQGHNGYTF
NA	TRBV28	TRBJ1-1	NA	TGTGCCAGCACCACCCCTCCGAGTTCCGAAGCTTTCTTT	CASTTPPSSEAFF
TRBD1	TRBV5-1	TRBJ1-1	NA	TGCGCCAGCAGCTGGTTACCGGGACAGGGGATCAACACTGAAGCTTTCTTT	CASSWLPGQGINTEAFF
NA	TRBV7-9	TRBJ2-3	NA	TGTGCCAGCAGCTTAGGCCACAGAGGGGTTGGGAGGACAGATACGCAGTATTTT	CASSLGHRGVGRTDTQYF
NA	TRBV6-5	TRBJ1-1	many	TGTGCCAGCAGTCGACAGGCCGGTAACACTGAAGCTTTCTTT	CASSRQAGNTEAFF
NA	TRBV18	TRBJ1-1	once	TGTGCCAGCTCCCCTAGCGCGGACACTGAAGCTTTCTTT	CASSPSADTEAFF
NA	TRBV6-2/TRBV6-3	TRBJ1-1	NA	TGTGCCAGCAGTTACTTAAACACTGAAGCTTTCTTT	CASSYLNTEAFF
TRBD1	TRBV5-1	TRBJ2-1	few	TGCGCCAGCAGCTTGGCGGGACAGGGGGCGCGTAGTGAGCAGTTCTTC	CASSLAGQGARSEQFF
NA	TRBV6-1	TRBJ1-1	NA	TGTGCCAGCAGTGATGGGGGGGGCGCGGCTGAAGCTTTCTTT	CASSDGGGAAEAFF
NA	TRBV30	TRBJ1-1	NA	TGTGCCTGGAGTCCAGGAGGGTATGAAGCTTTCTTT	CAWSPGGYEAFF
NA	TRBV11-2	TRBJ2-2	NA	TGTGCCAGCAGCTTACGAGCCGGGGGGCTGACCGGGGAGCTGTTTTTT	CASSLRAGGLTGELFF
NA	TRBV9	TRBJ2-1	once	TGTGCCAGCAGCGGACTAACCTACAATGAGCAGTTCTTC	CASSGLTYNEQFF
TRBD2	TRBV2	TRBJ2-1	NA	TGTGCCAGCAGTGTTGGTGCTAGCGGGGTGGGGAATGAGCAGTTCTTC	CASSVGASGVGNEQFF
TRBD1	TRBV29-1	TRBJ1-1	NA	TGCAGCGTTGAGGACAGGGGGCTTAACACTGAAGCTTTCTTT	CSVEDRGLNTEAFF